The rows below give T cell receptor beta chains drawn from one sample of a study of beta chain features in type 1 diabetes. The method was immunoSEQ multiplex PCR; TCRdb's version includes in-frame clones alone and lacks a portion of them. The sample records 300,000 to 400,000 clones, over 9.5% being singletons. Sequencing input: naive CD4+ T cells from blood. The receptors here all came from a man aged 18 to 29 in good health. Each CDR3 is given with its conserved first and last residue. The order of the fields is J gene, V gene, CDR3 protein.

TRBJ1-5,TRBV6-4,CASSPTRGENQPQHF
TRBJ2-5,TRBV5-6,CASSLRGPQETQYF
TRBJ2-7,TRBV5-1,CASRGTDSYEQYF
TRBJ1-6,TRBV7-2,CASSLPGQVNSPLHF
TRBJ2-7,TRBV7-6,CASSLGVSYEQYF
TRBJ1-1,TRBV15,CATRTGHPLNTEAFF
TRBJ2-5,TRBV10-3,CAISDREETQYF
TRBJ2-7,TRBV7-9,CASREGDEQYF
TRBJ1-1,TRBV7-3,CASSNSPGTEAFF
TRBJ1-1,TRBV7-2,CASSQGQGASWSTEAFF
TRBJ1-2,TRBV6-1,CASIGQGGGYTF
TRBJ2-5,TRBV6-5,CASSYPDRKETQYF
TRBJ2-5,TRBV9,CASNRLALRGETQYF
TRBJ2-1,TRBV27,CASNSEQFF
TRBJ2-1,TRBV7-7,CASSPSTYNEQFF
TRBJ1-2,TRBV7-3,CASSLGGQGAAF
TRBJ2-3,TRBV27,CATRLAGGTDTQYF
TRBJ1-4,TRBV6-5,CASTRGLNEKLFF
TRBJ2-7,TRBV9,CASSRQGRQYF
TRBJ2-7,TRBV18,CASSPRDNYEQYF
TRBJ2-3,TRBV5-1,CASSREEFTDTQYF
TRBJ1-2,TRBV7-2,CASSKEGAGGYTF